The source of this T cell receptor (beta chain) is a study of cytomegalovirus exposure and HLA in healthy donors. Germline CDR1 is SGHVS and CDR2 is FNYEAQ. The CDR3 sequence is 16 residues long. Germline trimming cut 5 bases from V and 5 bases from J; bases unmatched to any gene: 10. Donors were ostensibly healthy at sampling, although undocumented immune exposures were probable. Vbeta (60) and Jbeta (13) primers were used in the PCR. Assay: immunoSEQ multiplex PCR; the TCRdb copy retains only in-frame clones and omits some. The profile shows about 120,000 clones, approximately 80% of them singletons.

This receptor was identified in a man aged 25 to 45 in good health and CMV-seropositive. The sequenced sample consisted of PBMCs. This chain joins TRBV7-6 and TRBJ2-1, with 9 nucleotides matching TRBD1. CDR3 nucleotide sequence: TGTGCCAGCAGCAAAGGGGACAGGGTAAGGGACAATGAGCAGTTCTTC. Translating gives CASSKGDRVRDNEQFF.